This TCR beta chain came from a study of blood T cell repertoires in COVID-19. On the study more broadly: Donors in the United States, Italy and Spain gave samples during acute or convalescent COVID-19. The analysed material was cDNA or gDNA that came from T cells, B-cell-depleted T cells, or PBMCs.

This CDR3 contains 13 residues. V lost 6 bases, J lost 7 bases, and 10 bases lay in between. Looked up from germline, CDR1 is LNHDA and CDR2 is SQIVND (reference sequence). Original analysis: Quantification of nucleated cells was approximated via reference gene primer amplification. The protocol was immunoSEQ multiplex PCR, while the TCRdb copy is restricted to in-frame clones and leaves out a portion. The V and J calls and clone size are taken from that table; D and trimming were inferred from the DNA. This sample has approximately 92,000 clones, with around 81% found just once. The specimen sequenced was peripheral blood. The receptor's source is a man over 45 who had recovered from COVID-19. V usage is TRBV19 and J usage is TRBJ1-6; weak D call: TRBD1 (5 bases). In DNA, the CDR3 is TGTGCCAGTAGCGTCCAGGGAAATTCACCCCTCCACTTT. Its protein product is CASSVQGNSPLHF.